Shown below are 14 T cell receptor beta chains from a single sample sequenced in a study of blood T cells in healthy people across ages. Sample-barcoded 5' priming and a J-beta primer mix drove a second PCR of roughly 7 to 11 cycles. TCRdb reanalysed the 5' RACE reads using MiXCR and keeps one entry per CDR3 protein. The repertoire includes hundreds of thousands of distinct CDR3 sequences, around two fifths of them detected once, and 30% sits in the top ten. Sequenced input: blood. Source of these receptors: an elderly man in good health.

This chain joins TRBV7-2 and TRBJ1-5, with a possible D match to TRBD1 (6 bases). Germline loops: CDR1 SGHTA, CDR2 FQGNSA. The CDR3 is 15 amino acids. Trimming left V 5 bases short and J 4 bases short, with 15 bases between. As DNA, the CDR3 is TGTGCCAGCAGCCGTCAGGGGCATGGGAATCAGCCCCAGCATTTT. This translates into CASSRQGHGNQPQHF. Supplemented by reference TRBV7-2 and TRBJ1-5, the full variable domain reads GAGVSQSPSNKVTEKGKDVELRCDPISGHTALYWYRQSLGQGLEFLIYFQGNSAPDKSGLPSDRFSAERTGGSVSTLTIQRTQQEDSAVYLCASSRQGHGNQPQHFGDGTRLSIL.

This chain uses TRBV15 with TRBJ1-1; 10 bases are a match to TRBD1. CDR1 and CDR2 from the germline V gene are LNHNV and YYDKDF (reference sequence). Losses at the gene ends were 0 bases for V and 6 bases for J; bases not matched to a gene: 13. CDR3 length equals 18 residues. CDR3 protein: CATSRELMLGQGSSEAFF. The CDR3 nucleotides read TGTGCCACCAGCAGAGAACTTATGTTGGGACAGGGGAGTTCTGAAGCTTTCTTT.

The chain couples TRBV2 to TRBJ2-7, with 8 bases fitting TRBD2. Germline V gene data show CDR1 as SNHLY and CDR2 as FYNNEI. Trimming at V came to 6 bases and at J to 0 bases, leaving 7 bases not matched to a gene. This CDR3 has 15 amino acids. CDR3 sequence reads: CASRALAGGSYEQYF. The CDR3 DNA sequence: TGTGCCAGCAGAGCCCTGGCGGGGGGCTCCTACGAGCAGTACTTC.

This clonotype occurred a few times. The rearrangement uses TRBV5-6 and TRBJ2-1, with a possible D match to TRBD1 (5 bases). This CDR3 has 17 residues. V was shortened by 5 bases and J by 0 bases, with 18 bases between the two germline ends. Germline lookup yields CDR1 SGHDT and CDR2 YYEEEE. CDR3 coding DNA: TGTGCCAGCAGATTCGACAGCCTTAGTACCTCCTACAATGAGCAGTTCTTC. Protein: CASRFDSLSTSYNEQFF. Filled out from reference TRBV5-6 and TRBJ2-1, the complete variable domain reads DAGVTQSPTHLIKTRGQQVTLRCSPKSGHDTVSWYQQALGQGPQFIFQYYEEEERQRGNFPDRFSGHQFPNYSSELNVNALLLGDSALYLCASRFDSLSTSYNEQFFGPGTRLTVL.

V and J are TRBV20-1 and TRBJ2-5; weak D call: TRBD2 (5 bases). Trimming took 0 bases from V and 11 from J, leaving 16 bases between them. The CDR3 spans 13 residues. Germline CDR1 is DFQATT and CDR2 is SNEGSKA (reference sequence). CDR3 bases: TGCAGTGCTAGAGATGGCAGCCGGTGGGAGCAGTACTTC. As protein: CSARDGSRWEQYF.

This clonotype was counted at least ten times. This may stem from a read error, because a much larger clone lies one nucleotide away. CDR3: CSGGDTGEQYF. CDR3 DNA sequence: TGCAGCGGTGGGGACACGGGGGAGCAGTACTTC. The rearrangement links TRBV29-1 to TRBJ2-4; D may be TRBD1 or TRBD2 (6 bases each). V lost 7 bases and J 13 bases, leaving 17 bases between the germline ends. The CDR3 runs to 11 residues. The germline gives CDR1 SQVTM, CDR2 ANQGSEA.

The rearrangement links TRBV5-1 to TRBJ1-4, with 12 bases lining up with TRBD1. CDR1 is SGHRS, CDR2 YFSETQ, per germline. V gave up 2 bases and J gave up 7 bases; unmatched junction bases: 12. The length of the CDR3 is 18 residues. The CDR3 is CASSFTGTGGAIGEKLFF. The DNA of the CDR3 is TGCGCCAGCAGCTTTACCGGGACAGGGGGCGCGATTGGTGAAAAACTGTTTTTT.

The chain links TRBV4-3 to TRBJ1-2; D may be TRBD1 (5 bases). The CDR3 totals 13 residues. In germline, CDR1 is LGHNA, CDR2 YSLEER. Trimming took 6 bases from V and 3 from J, leaving 11 bases between them. The CDR3 spells CASSFQGDYGYTF. The DNA of the CDR3 is TGCGCCAGCAGTTTCCAGGGAGACTATGGCTACACCTTC.

CDR3 bases: TGCAGTGCTATCAAGCGGGCGAACACCGGGGAGCTGTTTTTT. Residues: CSAIKRANTGELFF. This rearrangement joins TRBV20-1 to TRBJ2-2; TRBD2 might be the D (6 bases). There are 14 residues in the CDR3. The germline V gene has CDR1 DFQATT and CDR2 SNEGSKA (reference sequence). Trimming pared 4 bases from V and 0 bases from J, leaving 9 bases between.

The CDR3 nucleotides read TGTGCCAGCAGAGCCTTTATAGCGGGGTCTCAAAATGAGCAGTTCTTC. It codes for CASRAFIAGSQNEQFF. This chain connects TRBV27 to TRBJ2-1, with 8 bases matching TRBD2. The J segment lost 7 bases and the V segment lost 6 bases, leaving 14 bases of the junction unmatched. CDR1 and CDR2 (germline): MNHEY, SMNVEV (reference sequence). The CDR3 extends over 16 amino acids.

The rearrangement uses TRBV6-5 and TRBJ2-1; D uncertain. Trimming pared 7 bases from V and 6 bases from J, leaving 16 bases between. Germline V gene lookup returns CDR1 MNHEY and CDR2 SVGAGI. The CDR3 runs 14 residues. The CDR3 DNA follows: TGTGCCAGCATGGGGAATGGTCTGTCCAATGAGCAGTTCTTC. As protein: CASMGNGLSNEQFF.

The rearrangement joins TRBV5-1 to TRBJ2-5; 11 bases are shared with TRBD2. With V trimmed by 4 bases and J by 5 bases, 7 bases remained unmatched. Germline lookup yields CDR1 SGHRS and CDR2 YFSETQ. This CDR3 has 15 residues. Here the CDR3 reads CASSVAGGPSETQYF. CDR3 DNA: TGCGCCAGCAGCGTAGCGGGGGGGCCGAGTGAGACCCAGTACTTC. Full variable domain (missing parts from reference TRBV5-1 and TRBJ2-5): KAGVTQTPRYLIKTRGQQVTLSCSPISGHRSVSWYQQTPGQGLQFLFEYFSETQRNKGNFPGRFSGRQFSNSRSEMNVSTLELGDSALYLCASSVAGGPSETQYFGPGTRLLVL.

This clonotype has more than one count but fewer than ten. The rearrangement uses TRBV21-1 and TRBJ2-2; the DNA was not used to check the table's D call, TRBD2. TRBV21-1 is labeled a pseudogene. There are 16 residues in the CDR3. The CDR3, as DNA: TGTGCCAGCAGCACCAGGACTAGCGGGAAGGGCAGGGAGCTGTTTTTT. Residues: CASSTRTSGKGRELFF.

This clonotype turned up a few times. The rearrangement uses TRBV5-1 and TRBJ2-3; weak D call: TRBD1 (8 bases). The CDR3 has 16 residues. The germline gives CDR1 SGHRS, CDR2 YFSETQ. V lost 4 bases to trimming and J lost 2 bases, with 17 bases between them. This CDR3 is CASSALTGGVTDTQYF. CDR3 nucleotide sequence: TGCGCCAGCAGCGCCTTAACAGGGGGGGTCACAGATACGCAGTATTTT.